Shown below are 15 T cell receptor beta chains from a single sample sequenced in a study of sequential checkpoint blockade in melanoma. The protocol was immunoSEQ multiplex PCR, while the TCRdb copy is restricted to in-frame clones and leaves out a portion. The data contain roughly 9,200 clones, more than 20% of them singletons. Stated treatment: randomized to nivolumab then ipilimumab (arm A) or the reverse (arm B). The input for sequencing was tumor tissue (inferred from file names), taken from a patient given nivolumab and ipilimumab in sequence. The receptors shown here come from a human donor with melanoma.

This clone was counted between two and nine times. This chain connects TRBV11-3 to TRBJ2-2; D is unclear. This CDR3 region has 18 residues. The germline V gene has CDR1 SGHNT and CDR2 YENEEA. V was shortened by 1 base and J by 3 bases, with 18 bases between the two germline ends. CDR3: CASSLGVRRTQDTGELFF. The CDR3 DNA is TGTGCCAGCAGCTTAGGGGTACGCAGGACCCAGGACACCGGGGAGCTGTTTTTT.

This clone occurred a few times. The J gene is TRBJ2-2, the V gene TRBV19; weak D call: TRBD2 (6 bases). CDR1 LNHDA and CDR2 SQIVND come from the germline V gene (reference sequence). V was shortened by 3 bases and J by 5 bases, with 16 bases between the two germline ends. The CDR3 covers 16 residues. CDR3: CASSIRSGSGTGELFF. DNA of the CDR3: TGTGCCAGTAGTATTCGATCTGGGAGCGGGACCGGGGAGCTGTTTTTT.

The V and J genes are TRBV19 and TRBJ2-7, with a possible D match to TRBD1 (8 bases). In germline, CDR1 is LNHDA, CDR2 SQIVND (reference sequence). V was pared by 4 bases and J by 0 bases, with 19 bases between. The CDR3 runs 17 residues. The CDR3 sequence: CASSTGQGGRSSYEQYF. The CDR3 nucleotides read TGTGCCAGTAGTACCGGACAGGGAGGGAGAAGCTCCTACGAGCAGTACTTC.

This clone occurred once. J is TRBJ2-5 and V is TRBV29-1, with a tentative D call TRBD1 (5 bases). V was shortened by 0 bases and J by 4 bases, with 12 bases between the two germline ends. The germline CDR1 and CDR2 sequences are SQVTM and ANQGSEA. The CDR3 has 14 residues. DNA of the CDR3: TGCAGCGTTGAAGATGTCAGGGTGGGAGAGACCCAGTACTTC. This sequence encodes CSVEDVRVGETQYF. Together with reference TRBV29-1 and TRBJ2-5, the CDR3 gives the full variable domain: SAVISQKPSRDICQRGTSLTIQCQVDSQVTMMFWYRQQPGQSLTLIATANQGSEATYESGFVIDKFPISRPNLTFSTLTVSNMSPEDSSIYLCSVEDVRVGETQYFGPGTRLLVL.

The CDR3 sequence is CASRHGGLAAFTDTQYF. CDR3 DNA: TGCGCCAGCAGACACGGCGGACTAGCGGCGTTCACAGATACGCAGTATTTT. This chain links TRBV5-1 with TRBJ2-3; 10 nucleotides align to TRBD2. Per the germline V gene, CDR1 is SGHRS and CDR2 is YFSETQ. The CDR3 is 17 residues long. Trimming took 5 bases from V and 2 from J; bases not matched to a gene: 11.

The chain has TRBV9 and TRBJ1-6; no firm D call. The CDR3 length is 15 residues. V lost 0 bases and J 6 bases, leaving 10 bases between the germline ends. Germline CDR1 reads SGDLS; CDR2 reads YYNGEE. CDR3 DNA sequence: TGTGCCAGCAGCGTAGACCGGAGGATTAATTCACCCCTCCACTTT. It codes for CASSVDRRINSPLHF. Variable domain in full (rest from reference TRBV9 and TRBJ1-6): DSGVTQTPKHLITATGQRVTLRCSPRSGDLSVYWYQQSLDQGLQFLIQYYNGEERAKGNILERFSAQQFPDLHSELNLSSLELGDSALYFCASSVDRRINSPLHFGNGTRLTVT.

By share, this clone counts as medium-sized. The chain joins TRBV10-3 to TRBJ2-1, with D possibly TRBD2 on 6 matching bases. Trimming removed 1 base from V and 0 bases from J, with 7 bases in between. CDR3 size: 15 residues. In germline, CDR1 is ENHRY, CDR2 SYGVKD. CDR3 sequence reads: CAISELGGSYNEQFF. CDR3 nucleotide sequence: TGTGCCATCAGTGAGTTGGGGGGCTCCTACAATGAGCAGTTCTTC.

The V gene is TRBV9, the J gene TRBJ2-4, with a tentative D call TRBD1 (6 bases). The CDR3 has 12 amino acids. Per the germline V gene, CDR1 is SGDLS and CDR2 is YYNGEE. V lost 4 bases and J lost 8, with 10 bases in between. In DNA form, the CDR3 reads TGTGCCAGCAGCCCCCAGGGGTACATTCAGTACTTC. Amino acids: CASSPQGYIQYF.

The table lists this clone with a few counts. In DNA, the CDR3 is TGTGCCAGCCGAGGCCCGGGATACAATGAGCAGTTCTTC. Residues: CASRGPGYNEQFF. The chain recombines TRBV18 with TRBJ2-1, with TRBD2 as a possible D gene (5 bases). The CDR3 spans 13 residues. V was pared by 8 bases and J by 4 bases, with 12 bases between. Germline-derived CDR1 and CDR2 are KGHSH and LQKENI.

This rearrangement joins TRBV19 to TRBJ1-5, with D perhaps matching TRBD1 (6 bases). The V end was cut by 3 bases, the J end by 0 bases, with 18 bases between. This CDR3 contains 18 residues. The germline V gene encodes CDR1 LNHDA and CDR2 SQIVND (reference sequence). The CDR3 is CASSIQGLGDYSNQPQHF. The CDR3 DNA reads as TGTGCCAGTAGTATCCAGGGGTTGGGAGATTATAGCAATCAGCCCCAGCATTTT.

The chain is built from TRBV19 and TRBJ1-5; 10 positions match TRBD1. With 6 bases clipped from V and 7 bases from J, the junction kept 9 bases outside the gene matches. This CDR3 is 15 amino acids long. Germline V gene lookup returns CDR1 LNHDA and CDR2 SQIVND (reference sequence). The CDR3 reads CASRTGQGSGQPQHF. CDR3 nucleotides: TGTGCCAGTAGGACGGGACAGGGGAGTGGGCAGCCCCAGCATTTT.

This chain links TRBV19 with TRBJ2-6; 9 nucleotides agree with TRBD1. Trimming cost V 4 bases and J 0 bases; bases outside gene matches: 7. The CDR3 sequence is 18 residues long. The germline CDR1 and CDR2 sequences are LNHDA and SQIVND (reference sequence). The CDR3 nucleotides are TGTGCCAGTAGTAAAAGGACAGGGGCTAACTCTGGGGCCAACGTCCTGACTTTC. Its translation is CASSKRTGANSGANVLTF. Together with reference TRBV19 and TRBJ2-6, the CDR3 gives the full variable domain: DGGITQSPKYLFRKEGQNVTLSCEQNLNHDAMYWYRQDPGQGLRLIYYSQIVNDFQKGDIAEGYSVSREKKESFPLTVTSAQKNPTAFYLCASSKRTGANSGANVLTFGAGSRLTVL.

The chain carries TRBV29-1 and TRBJ2-7; a weak D match, TRBD1 (5 bases). This CDR3 is 12 amino acids long. CDR1 is SQVTM and CDR2 is ANQGSEA in the germline V gene. V was cut by 4 bases and J by 0 bases, with 7 bases left in between. The CDR3 nucleotides read TGCAGCGTTGCAGACAGCTCCTACGAGCAGTACTTC. It specifies CSVADSSYEQYF.

This clone was counted between two and nine times. At one end, the junction sequence differs from germline, possibly due to a read error. The chain couples TRBV6-8 to TRBJ2-3, with a tentative D call TRBD1 (6 bases). CDR1 is MNHGY and CDR2 is SAAAGT in the germline V gene. This CDR3 spans 14 amino acids. CDR3 sequence: CAISIAGGTDTQYF. CDR3 DNA: TGTGCCATCAGTATTGCAGGGGGCACAGATACGCAGTATTTT.

V and J are TRBV11-3 and TRBJ1-3, with a possible D match to TRBD1 (6 bases). The CDR3 is 16 amino acids. Trimming took 4 bases from V and 4 from J, leaving 17 bases between them. Germline V gene data show CDR1 as SGHNT and CDR2 as YENEEA. Here the CDR3 reads CASSYKTGSTGNTIYF. The CDR3 region has the DNA TGTGCCAGCAGCTATAAGACAGGTTCAACAGGAAACACCATATATTTT.